The sequence of this T cell receptor beta chain was determined in a study of blood T cell repertoires in COVID-19. As for the study in general: From T cells, B-cell-depleted T cells, or PBMCs came the material, which was cDNA or gDNA.

Source study methods: From reference gene primer amplification, estimates of nucleated cell counts were derived. TCRdb keeps only in-frame clones here, not all; method: immunoSEQ multiplex PCR. The V and J calls and clone size come from that table; D and trimming were worked out from the DNA. The sample includes under 110,000 clones, around 94% of them seen just once. Germline CDR1 LNHDA, CDR2 SQIVND (reference sequence). The CDR3 covers 15 residues. Germline trimming cut 6 bases from V and 0 bases from J; bases unmatched to any gene: 4. The chain uses TRBV19 and TRBJ1-5, with 8 bases aligning to TRBD1. The source is a man aged 45 to 65 with active COVID-19. Specimen: peripheral blood. CDR3 amino acids: CASRQGGHSNQPQHF. The CDR3 nucleotides read TGTGCCAGTAGACAGGGGGGGCATAGCAATCAGCCCCAGCATTTT.